Each of the 8 T cell receptor beta chains below was sequenced from the same sample in a study of OX40 agonist ivuxolimab in advanced cancers. TCRdb keeps only in-frame clones here, not all; method: immunoSEQ multiplex PCR. The sample contains tens of thousands of clones, less than 95% of which appear only once. The specimen comprised CD4+ or CD8+ T cells sorted from blood, sampled in a trial of the OX40 agonist ivuxolimab. Receptors were obtained from an adult with an advanced solid tumor such as melanoma, head and neck, liver or kidney cancer.

The J gene is TRBJ1-2, the V gene TRBV6-5; possibly TRBD1 for D (6 bases). The CDR3 is made up of 15 amino acids. V was cut by 7 bases and J by 4 bases, with 19 bases left in between. The germline V gene encodes CDR1 MNHEY and CDR2 SVGAGI. CDR3 in DNA: TGTGCCAGCACCTCGTGGACAGCCCAACGCTATGGCTACACCTTC. Translating gives CASTSWTAQRYGYTF.

The chain couples TRBV27 to TRBJ1-5, with D possibly being TRBD1 (6 bases). The CDR3 is made up of 17 amino acids. Germline loops: CDR1 MNHEY, CDR2 SMNVEV (reference sequence). The germline V and J ends were trimmed by 3 bases and 0 bases, with 15 bases remaining between them. In nucleotides, the CDR3 is TGTGCCAGCAGTTTCCGGGGGGCTCCCTATAGCAATCAGCCCCAGCATTTT. This gives the protein CASSFRGAPYSNQPQHF.

This clone was seen once. The V and J genes are TRBV10-3 and TRBJ1-1; 8 nucleotides match TRBD1. The CDR3 length is 14 residues. The germline V gene encodes CDR1 ENHRY and CDR2 SYGVKD. The V gene end was trimmed by 10 bases and the J gene end by 0 bases; junction bases not matched to a gene: 7. CDR3 DNA sequence: TGTGCCACCTCGACAGGGGCGCTGAACACTGAAGCTTTCTTT. Translation gives CATSTGALNTEAFF.

As concerns this clone: Other DNA sequences in the sample encode the same CDR3. The chain employs TRBV5-4 and TRBJ2-1; possibly TRBD1 for D (6 bases). The ends were cut back, 4 bases at V and 3 bases at J, with 8 bases in the middle. The CDR3 loop spans 13 amino acids. The germline gives CDR1 SGHNT, CDR2 YYREEE (reference sequence). CDR3 nucleotide sequence: TGTGCCAGCAGCGGGGGCCTCTACAATGAGCAGTTCTTC. Amino acids: CASSGGLYNEQFF. Filled out from reference TRBV5-4 and TRBJ2-1, the complete variable domain reads ETGVTQSPTHLIKTRGQQVTLRCSSQSGHNTVSWYQQALGQGPQFIFQYYREEENGRGNFPPRFSGLQFPNYSSELNVNALELDDSALYLCASSGGLYNEQFFGPGTRLTVL.

The chain carries TRBV28 and TRBJ1-1, with TRBD1 matching 9 bases. V shed 5 bases and J 5 bases; nucleotides not matched to a gene: 9. The CDR3 sequence is 15 residues long. Germline V lookup: CDR1 MDHEN, CDR2 SYDVKM. The CDR3: CASSREYRGRTEAFF. The DNA of the CDR3 is TGTGCCAGCAGTCGAGAATACAGGGGGCGGACTGAAGCTTTCTTT.

This clone was seen a few times. CDR3 nucleotides: TGTGCCAGCAGTGAACCAGGGCATCAGCCCCAGCATTTT. Translation gives CASSEPGHQPQHF. This rearrangement joins TRBV6-1 to TRBJ1-5; maybe TRBD1 (5 bases). Trimming removed 2 bases at V and 5 bases at J, with 7 bases between. Germline V lookup: CDR1 MNHNS, CDR2 SASEGT. The CDR3 loop spans 13 amino acids.

The chain recombines TRBV7-9 with TRBJ1-1; D ambiguous. The V end was cut by 7 bases, the J end by 3 bases, with 18 bases between. This CDR3 has 15 amino acids. Looked up from germline, CDR1 is SEHNR and CDR2 is FQNEAQ (reference sequence). This CDR3 is CASNPLPGSDTEAFF. The CDR3 DNA follows: TGTGCCAGCAACCCTCTTCCCGGGTCGGACACTGAAGCTTTCTTT.

The gene calls are TRBV5-1 and TRBJ2-1; 8 nucleotides agree with TRBD2. With 5 bases clipped from V and 2 bases from J, the junction kept 6 bases outside the gene matches. The CDR3 has 15 amino acids. The germline V gene has CDR1 SGHRS and CDR2 YFSETQ. The CDR3 protein is CASSFGLATYNEQFF. The CDR3 nucleotides read TGCGCCAGCAGTTTCGGACTAGCCACCTACAATGAGCAGTTCTTC.